A single T cell receptor (beta chain) is shown here with its context. The data originate from a study of blood T cell repertoires in COVID-19. Study overall: From the United States, Italy and Spain came samples of acute and convalescent COVID-19. Nucleic acid was either cDNA or gDNA, and it came from T cells, B-cell-depleted T cells, or PBMCs.

The Seattle site enrolled patients during active infection and followed them longitudinally. The authors' processing: Amplification of reference gene primers was used by the study to estimate nucleated cell counts. The table came from immunoSEQ multiplex PCR; TCRdb's copy has only in-frame clones and leaves some out. The V and J calls and clone size are taken from that table; D and trimming were inferred from the DNA. The sample holds 180,000 or so clones, approximately 80% seen once. The V gene lost 0 bases and the J gene lost 3 bases, with 12 bases spanning the gap. Germline V gives CDR1 GTSNPN, CDR2 SVGIG (reference sequence). The CDR3 has 15 residues.

The chain couples TRBV30 to TRBJ1-5; D perhaps matches TRBD1 (5 bases). Sequencing was carried out using peripheral blood. This clonotype was obtained from a woman aged 70-85 years with COVID-19, enrolled during active disease. CDR3 region: CAWSVGRENNQPQHF. For the CDR3, the DNA is TGTGCCTGGAGTGTTGGCAGGGAAAACAATCAGCCCCAGCATTTT.